This TCR beta chain was documented in a study of chronic HIV infection and antiretroviral therapy. MiXCR, applied by TCRdb to the 5' RACE reads, yields one record per CDR3 protein. The sample lists fewer than 40,000 distinct CDR3 sequences, about 8.9% occurring once. V lost 0 bases and J 2 bases, leaving 3 bases between the germline ends. The germline V gene encodes CDR1 SGHRS and CDR2 YFSETQ. The CDR3 runs 12 residues. The sample holds many counts of this clonotype. The chain recombines TRBV5-1 with TRBJ2-7; D gene ambiguous. Input material: peripheral blood. The sequence derives from an adult who had HIV and had not received antiretroviral therapy, or was an uninfected healthy control (not recorded which). The CDR3 nucleotides are TGCGCCAGCAGCTTGGGCACCTACGAGCAGTACTTC. Amino acids: CASSLGTYEQYF.